The rows below give T cell receptor beta chains drawn from one sample of a study of shared clonotypes between healthy human individuals. TCRdb's table, derived via immunoSEQ multiplex PCR, lists solely in-frame clones and lacks some. The data contain 2 million to 2.5 million clones, 90% to 95% of them seen just once; the ten biggest clones take up around 0.13%. The sample consisted of naive CD4+ T cells sorted from blood. The receptor set was obtained from a young man in good health. Each CDR3 is given with its conserved first and last residue. D genes are given only for firm matches. Not all rows give a size; the values are once, few, many and, for expanded clones, a class.

V	J	D	size	CDR3	DNA
TRBV25-1	TRBJ2-7	NA	NA	CASSGSEKQYF	TGTGCCAGCAGTGGGTCGGAGAAGCAGTACTTC
TRBV7-6	TRBJ1-5	NA	NA	CASSQEPGFRNQPQHF	TGTGCCAGCAGCCAAGAACCCGGCTTTAGGAATCAGCCCCAGCATTTT
TRBV19	TRBJ2-6	NA	NA	CASTTFDVLTF	TGTGCCAGTACCACATTCGACGTCCTGACTTTC
TRBV6-1	TRBJ2-7	NA	NA	CASSVRAGLSSYEQYF	TGTGCCAGCAGTGTTCGAGCGGGCCTAAGCTCCTACGAGCAGTACTTC
TRBV29-1	TRBJ2-7	NA	NA	CSVGIGYEQYF	TGCAGCGTTGGAATTGGTTACGAGCAGTACTTC
TRBV5-4	TRBJ2-7	TRBD2	NA	CASSLAGVAGAYEQYF	TGTGCCAGCAGCTTGGCCGGGGTAGCGGGAGCCTACGAGCAGTACTTC
TRBV25-1	TRBJ2-7	TRBD2	NA	CASSELGGVDF	TGTGCCAGCAGTGAATTGGGGGGGGTCGACTTC
TRBV6-5	TRBJ2-7	NA	NA	CASTRAGGLIEQYF	TGTGCCAGCACCCGAGCGGGCGGCTTGATCGAGCAGTACTTC
TRBV12-5	TRBJ2-5	NA	NA	CASGWAGEGAETQYF	TGTGCTAGTGGATGGGCAGGGGAGGGTGCGGAGACCCAGTACTTC
TRBV9	TRBJ2-3	NA	NA	CASSVAVGAGTDTQYF	TGTGCCAGCAGCGTAGCTGTAGGGGCAGGCACAGATACGCAGTATTTT
TRBV29-1	TRBJ2-4	NA	NA	CSVVPRAKNIQYF	TGCAGCGTTGTCCCCAGGGCCAAAAACATTCAGTACTTC
TRBV7-2	TRBJ1-5	NA	once	CASSRIDQPQHF	TGTGCCAGCAGCCGGATTGATCAGCCCCAGCATTTT
TRBV18	TRBJ1-1	TRBD1	NA	CASSPPRTGKAFF	TGTGCCAGCTCACCACCCAGGACAGGAAAAGCTTTCTTT
TRBV11-3	TRBJ2-5	NA	NA	CASSLGGNKGTQYF	TGTGCCAGCAGCTTAGGGGGGAATAAAGGGACCCAGTACTTC
TRBV4-3	TRBJ1-2	NA	once	CASSQEGRESYGYTF	TGCGCCAGCAGCCAAGAAGGGAGGGAAAGCTATGGCTACACCTTC
TRBV10-3	TRBJ2-5	NA	NA	CAISGAPGEETQYF	TGTGCCATCAGTGGGGCCCCAGGTGAGGAGACCCAGTACTTC
TRBV6-1	TRBJ1-4	TRBD1	NA	CASRVTGATNEKLFF	TGTGCCAGCAGAGTAACAGGGGCAACTAATGAAAAACTGTTTTTT
TRBV27	TRBJ1-5	NA	once	CATAGRSNQPQHF	TGTGCCACCGCGGGAAGAAGCAATCAGCCCCAGCATTTT
TRBV6-5	TRBJ1-2	NA	NA	CASSRDTNSYTF	TGTGCCAGCAGTCGAGACACCAACAGCTACACCTTC
TRBV4-1	TRBJ2-4	TRBD1	NA	CASSQGPGQGARGRAKNIQYF	TGCGCCAGCAGCCAAGGCCCCGGACAGGGGGCGCGGGGGAGGGCCAAAAACATTCAGTACTTC
TRBV19	TRBJ2-5	NA	NA	CASSIRQETQYF	TGTGCCAGTAGTATTAGGCAAGAGACCCAGTACTTC
TRBV19	TRBJ1-5	NA	once	CASTRGGSGQPQHF	TGTGCCAGTACCCGGGGGGGGAGTGGTCAGCCCCAGCATTTT
TRBV5-5	TRBJ2-7	NA	NA	CASSTRTVTYEQYF	TGTGCCAGCAGCACCCGGACAGTGACCTACGAGCAGTACTTC
TRBV29-1	TRBJ2-5	NA	NA	CSVPRGQGGETQYF	TGCAGCGTCCCTCGGGGGCAGGGTGGAGAGACCCAGTACTTC
TRBV7-6	TRBJ2-5	NA	once	CASSLGDLVWTQYF	TGTGCCAGCAGCTTGGGGGACCTTGTTTGGACCCAGTACTTC
TRBV5-1	TRBJ2-1	NA	NA	CASSLRAVAYNEQFF	TGCGCCAGCAGCCTGCGCGCGGTGGCTTACAATGAGCAGTTCTTC
TRBV6-5	TRBJ1-1	NA	NA	CASSPGVRTEAFF	TGTGCCAGCAGCCCGGGGGTGAGAACTGAAGCTTTCTTT
TRBV6-6	TRBJ2-7	TRBD1	NA	CASRLPRDRAYEQYF	TGTGCCAGCAGGCTTCCACGGGACAGGGCCTACGAGCAGTACTTC
TRBV2	TRBJ1-1	NA	NA	CASSGAWNTEAFF	TGTGCCTCCTCCGGGGCTTGGAACACTGAAGCTTTCTTT
TRBV10-2	TRBJ2-7	TRBD2	NA	CASSEQGGGSYEQYF	TGCGCCAGCAGTGAGCAGGGCGGGGGTTCCTACGAGCAGTACTTC
TRBV6-1	TRBJ1-4	NA	NA	CASSEGGRGEKLFF	TGTGCCAGCAGTGAAGGGGGGAGGGGTGAAAAACTGTTTTTT
TRBV2	TRBJ1-1	NA	NA	CASSDRRWENTEAFF	TGTGCCAGCAGTGATCGCCGCTGGGAAAACACTGAAGCTTTCTTT
TRBV25-1	TRBJ2-5	NA	NA	CASSGRETQYF	TGTGCCAGCAGTGGCCGGGAGACCCAGTACTTC
TRBV10-3	TRBJ1-5	TRBD1	NA	CAISNRTGRSQPQHF	TGTGCCATAAGTAATCGGACAGGCAGGAGTCAGCCCCAGCATTTT
TRBV7-3	TRBJ1-2	NA	NA	CASSLTPNYGYTF	TGTGCCAGCAGCCTCACCCCAAACTATGGCTACACCTTC
TRBV6-5	TRBJ1-5	NA	once	CASSRGGGPNQPQHF	TGTGCCAGCAGCCGAGGGGGGGGGCCCAATCAGCCCCAGCATTTT
TRBV7-8	TRBJ2-7	NA	NA	CASSFNTAYEQYF	TGTGCCAGCAGCTTCAACACAGCCTACGAGCAGTACTTC
TRBV19	TRBJ2-7	TRBD1	NA	CASSTAGTGAYEQYF	TGTGCCAGTAGTACAGCCGGGACAGGAGCCTACGAGCAGTACTTC
TRBV11-2	TRBJ2-2	NA	NA	CASSLGNPGELFF	TGTGCCAGCAGCTTAGGGAATCCCGGGGAGCTGTTTTTT
TRBV2	TRBJ2-3	NA	NA	CASLLERLTDTQYF	TGTGCCTCCCTCTTGGAGAGGCTCACAGATACGCAGTATTTT
TRBV9	TRBJ2-1	TRBD2	once	CASSLRGRPSGYNEQFF	TGTGCCAGCAGCCTAAGGGGTCGGCCTAGCGGCTACAATGAGCAGTTCTTC
TRBV28	TRBJ2-3	NA	NA	CASSQGGRGADTQYF	TGTGCCAGCTCGCAAGGGGGCCGGGGGGCAGATACGCAGTATTTT
TRBV18	TRBJ2-7	NA	NA	CASSPLASYSYEQYF	TGTGCCAGCTCACCACTGGCCAGCTACTCCTACGAGCAGTACTTC